This T cell receptor (beta chain) was sequenced during a study of blood T cell repertoires in COVID-19. Looking at the study overall: The samples span acute and convalescent COVID-19 from the United States, Italy and Spain. The analysed material was cDNA or gDNA that came from T cells, B-cell-depleted T cells, or PBMCs.

The authors' processing: Researchers report that nucleated cell counts were estimated from reference gene primer amplification. The assay was immunoSEQ multiplex PCR, and TCRdb's table has in-frame clones only and misses some. V, J and clone size were drawn from that table, and D and trimming were deduced from the DNA. Among about 120,000 clones listed, 70% to 90% were seen once. Material: peripheral blood. The sequence was obtained from a human donor in a cohort sampled during active COVID-19.

CDR3 region: CASSSSTVSGNTIYF. CDR3 DNA: TGCGCCAGCAGTTCGTCGACAGTCTCTGGAAACACCATATATTTT. This chain uses TRBV5-1 with TRBJ1-3; TRBD1 is a possible D gene (5 bases). The germline V gene encodes CDR1 SGHRS and CDR2 YFSETQ. V was cut by 5 bases and J by 0 bases, with 12 bases left in between. This CDR3 contains 15 residues.